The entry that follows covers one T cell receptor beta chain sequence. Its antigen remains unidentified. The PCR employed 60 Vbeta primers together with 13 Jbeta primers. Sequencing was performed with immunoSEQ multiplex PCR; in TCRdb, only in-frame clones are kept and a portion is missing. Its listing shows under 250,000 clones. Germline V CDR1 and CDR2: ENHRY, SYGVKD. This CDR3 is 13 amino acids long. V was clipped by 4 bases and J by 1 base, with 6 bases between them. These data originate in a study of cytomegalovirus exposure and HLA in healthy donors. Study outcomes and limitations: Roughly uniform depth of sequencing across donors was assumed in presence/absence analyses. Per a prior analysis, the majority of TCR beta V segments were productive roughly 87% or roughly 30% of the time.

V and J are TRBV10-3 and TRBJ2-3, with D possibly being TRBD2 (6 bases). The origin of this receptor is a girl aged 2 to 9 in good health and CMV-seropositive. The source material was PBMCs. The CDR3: CAISASGTDTQYF. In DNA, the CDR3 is TGTGCCATCAGTGCTAGCGGCACAGATACGCAGTATTTT.